The TCR beta chain described here comes from a study of CD8 T cells in Susac syndrome. The germline V gene has CDR1 LGHDT and CDR2 YNNKEL (reference sequence). With 1 base removed from V and 6 bases from J, the gap between germline ends came to 10 bases. The CDR3 loop spans 14 amino acids. RNA was extracted with the RNeasy kit, and a quantity of about 0.45 to 1 ug was reverse transcribed using random hexamers. Amplification of TCR beta CDR3 spanned 54 Vbeta and 13 Jbeta via immunoSEQ multiplex PCR. TCRdb processed the immunoSEQ multiplex PCR reads anew with MiXCR; each CDR3 protein has one entry. The table has about 200,000 distinct CDR3 sequences, 85% to 95% seen once. Negative isolation was used for CD8+ and CD4+ T cells and FACS enrichment for TEMRA cells.

This sequence joins TRBV3-1 and TRBJ1-5; D perhaps matches TRBD1 (6 bases). The TCR sequence derives from a human donor in good health. Sequencing used CD4+ T cells from PBMCs. CDR3 coding DNA: TGTGCCAGCAGCCAAGGCCAGGGGCCTCAGCCCCAGCATTTT. Translating it yields CASSQGQGPQPQHF.